This T cell receptor beta chain was sequenced in a study of blood T cell repertoires in COVID-19. Clones were sequenced by immunoSEQ multiplex PCR, and TCRdb holds only the in-frame ones, with some missing. The table shows 200,000 to 250,000 clones, with more than 85% occurring only once. V lost 4 bases and J 1 base, leaving 16 bases between the germline ends. The CDR3 loop spans 17 amino acids. The germline V gene encodes CDR1 MNHEY and CDR2 SMNVEV (reference sequence). The TCR originated in a man aged 60 to 69 with acute or convalescent COVID-19. The V gene is TRBV27, the J gene TRBJ2-2; D possibly corresponds to TRBD1 (5 bases). Specimen: peripheral blood. In DNA form, the CDR3 reads TGTGCCAGCAGTTCAACAGGACGGCAGGGGAACACCGGGGAGCTGTTTTTT. It is translated as CASSSTGRQGNTGELFF.